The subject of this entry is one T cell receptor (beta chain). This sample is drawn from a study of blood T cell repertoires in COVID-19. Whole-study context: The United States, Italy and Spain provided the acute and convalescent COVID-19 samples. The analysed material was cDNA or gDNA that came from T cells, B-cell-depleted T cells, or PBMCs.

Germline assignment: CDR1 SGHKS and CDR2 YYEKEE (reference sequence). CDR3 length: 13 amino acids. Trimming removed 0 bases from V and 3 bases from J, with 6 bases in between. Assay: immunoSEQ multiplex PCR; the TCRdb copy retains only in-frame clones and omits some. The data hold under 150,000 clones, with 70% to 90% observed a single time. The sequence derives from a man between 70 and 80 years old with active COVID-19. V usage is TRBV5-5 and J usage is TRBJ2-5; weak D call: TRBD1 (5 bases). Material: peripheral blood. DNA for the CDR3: TGTGCCAGCAGCTTGGGCAGGGAAGAGACCCAGTACTTC. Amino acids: CASSLGREETQYF.